This T cell receptor (beta chain) derives from a study of monozygotic twins with inflammatory bowel disease. TCRdb re-called the 5' RACE reads and catalogs CDR3 proteins one per entry, DNA excluded. Its table lists around 380,000 distinct CDR3 sequences. Germline V gene lookup returns CDR1 SGHRS and CDR2 YFSETQ. This CDR3 has 18 amino acids. The material sequenced was blood. This TCR was recovered from a human donor with ulcerative colitis or Crohn's disease, or a healthy co-twin of an affected twin (not recorded which). The rearrangement links TRBV5-1 to TRBJ1-2. CDR3 sequence reads: CASSLGEDLISANYGYTF.